This entry lists 15 T cell receptor beta chains sequenced from one sample in a study of T cell responses to AZD1222 COVID-19 vaccine. Some clones are missing from TCRdb's copy, which holds only in-frame ones; the method was immunoSEQ multiplex PCR. The data show about 130,000 clones, with 85% to 95% seen just once and approximately 7% held by the top ten. The source material was peripheral blood, sampled 28 days after the second AZD1222 dose. The receptors were sampled from an adult who received the AZD1222 COVID-19 vaccine.

V is TRBV4-1 and J is TRBJ1-1; 10 bases match TRBD1. CDR1 and CDR2 (germline): MGHRA, YSYEKL. The CDR3 sequence is 16 residues long. After removal of 0 bases from V and 4 bases from J, the junction contained 5 bases not matched to a gene. CDR3 nucleotide sequence: TGCGCCAGCAGCCAAGATCCCGGACAGGGGGGCACTGAAGCTTTCTTT. Encoded protein: CASSQDPGQGGTEAFF.

The rearrangement uses TRBV30 and TRBJ2-7; D is ambiguous. From germline, CDR1 is GTSNPN and CDR2 SVGIG (reference sequence). CDR3 length: 12 amino acids. V gave up 5 bases and J gave up 0 bases, with 8 bases separating them. The chain's CDR3 is CAWGVFSYEQYF. The CDR3 DNA is TGTGCCTGGGGGGTCTTCTCCTACGAGCAGTACTTC. The complete variable domain, with remaining parts taken from reference TRBV30 and TRBJ2-7, reads SQTIHQWPATLVQPVGSPLSLECTVEGTSNPNLYWYRQAAGRGLQLLFYSVGIGQISSEVPQNLSASRPQDRQFILSSKKLLLSDSGFYLCAWGVFSYEQYFGPGTRLTVT.

This sequence joins TRBV4-1 and TRBJ2-5; 9 bases map to TRBD2. The trim removed 1 base at V and 4 bases at J, leaving 10 bases unmatched. This CDR3 spans 17 amino acids. Germline V gives CDR1 MGHRA, CDR2 YSYEKL. As DNA, the CDR3 is TGCGCCAGCAGCCAAGGCTGGGGCGGGGGGGCCGGAGAGACCCAGTACTTC. It codes for CASSQGWGGGAGETQYF.

CDR3 nucleotide sequence: TGTGCCAGCAGACTACGGGCCGGGACAGGAACTGAAGCTTTCTTT. This encodes CASRLRAGTGTEAFF. The chain is built from TRBV27 and TRBJ1-1; 8 nucleotides align to TRBD1. This CDR3 is built from 15 residues. CDR1 is MNHEY, CDR2 SMNVEV, per germline (reference sequence). V lost 6 bases, J lost 5 bases, and 11 bases stayed unmatched.

Worth noting for this clone: Other DNA sequences from this sample encode an identical CDR3 as well. The rearrangement joins TRBV11-3 to TRBJ1-1; D uncertain. Germline CDR1 and CDR2: SGHNT and YENEEA. This CDR3 comprises 12 residues. The V and J ends lost 5 bases and 5 bases respectively, with 9 bases between them. CDR3 nucleotide sequence: TGTGCCAGCAGCCTCGGAGAGACTGAAGCTTTCTTT. It yields the protein CASSLGETEAFF.

The chain combines TRBV24-1 with TRBJ1-3; tentative D call: TRBD1 (5 bases). V shed 3 bases and J shed 0 bases, with 11 bases lying between them. The germline gives CDR1 KGHDR, CDR2 SFDVKD. The CDR3 is 16 residues long. CDR3 bases: TGTGCCACCAGTGATCCGAGGGACGGCTCTGGAAACACCATATATTTT. This codes for CATSDPRDGSGNTIYF.

V and J are TRBV4-1 and TRBJ1-1, with D maybe TRBD1 (5 bases). Germline V gives CDR1 MGHRA, CDR2 YSYEKL. V shed 4 bases and J shed 4 bases, with 10 bases lying between them. The CDR3 has 13 residues. The DNA of the CDR3 is TGCGCCAGCAGCCTTAGGGGAGGCACTGAAGCTTTCTTT. This codes for CASSLRGGTEAFF.

The chain has TRBV28 and TRBJ1-2, with D possibly matching TRBD1 (6 bases). Trimming took 6 bases from V and 10 from J, leaving 21 bases between them. The CDR3 consists of 14 residues. Germline values: CDR1 MDHEN, CDR2 SYDVKM. CDR3: CASRQPRSGGAYTF. CDR3 in DNA: TGTGCCAGCAGACAACCTCGAAGCGGGGGCGCCTACACCTTC.

This sequence joins TRBV5-6 and TRBJ1-4, with D maybe TRBD1 (6 bases). The V gene's germline CDR1 is SGHDT and CDR2 YYEEEE. There are 14 residues in the CDR3. V lost 4 bases and J 6 bases, leaving 13 bases between the germline ends. CDR3 in amino acids: CASSLQGLDEKLFF. As DNA, the CDR3 is TGTGCCAGCAGCCTACAGGGTTTAGATGAAAAACTGTTTTTT. Full variable domain (rest looked up from reference TRBV5-6 and TRBJ1-4): DAGVTQSPTHLIKTRGQQVTLRCSPKSGHDTVSWYQQALGQGPQFIFQYYEEEERQRGNFPDRFSGHQFPNYSSELNVNALLLGDSALYLCASSLQGLDEKLFFGSGTQLSVL.

The CDR3 sequence is CAWSVGVGAFF. CDR3 nucleotide sequence: TGTGCCTGGAGTGTAGGGGTGGGAGCTTTCTTT. The chain couples TRBV30 to TRBJ1-1; possible D gene TRBD1, 5 bases. CDR1 and CDR2 from the germline V gene are GTSNPN and SVGIG (reference sequence). Between the trimmed V and J ends, which lost 0 bases and 10 bases, there was a span of 9 bases. This CDR3 has 11 amino acids.

The V call is TRBV6-2 or TRBV6-3, the J call TRBJ2-3, with 7 bases fitting TRBD1. The germline CDR1 and CDR2 sequences are MNHEY and SVGEGT. The CDR3 has 18 residues. V was pared by 4 bases and J by 2 bases, with 15 bases of the junction left unmatched. Written as DNA, the CDR3 is TGTGCCAGCAGTTCTGACCGAACGACAGGGACCCTCACAGATACGCAGTATTTT. This codes for CASSSDRTTGTLTDTQYF.

The V and J genes are TRBV5-1 and TRBJ2-7; D is perhaps TRBD1 (6 bases). CDR1 is SGHRS, CDR2 YFSETQ, per germline. V lost 4 bases, J lost 0 bases, and 23 bases lay in between. The CDR3 consists of 18 residues. The CDR3 reads CASSPKTGGFVSSYEQYF. CDR3 coding DNA: TGCGCCAGCAGCCCTAAGACAGGAGGCTTTGTGAGCTCCTACGAGCAGTACTTC.

This chain connects TRBV7-9 to TRBJ1-1, with D unclear. The germline gives CDR1 SEHNR, CDR2 FQNEAQ (reference sequence). V was trimmed by 5 bases and J by 4 bases, leaving 23 bases between them. The CDR3 is 17 residues long. This chain's CDR3 is CASSPVIRPVMITEAFF. In nucleotides, the CDR3 is TGTGCCAGCAGCCCCGTTATACGCCCAGTAATGATCACTGAAGCTTTCTTT. Variable domain in full (rest from reference TRBV7-9 and TRBJ1-1): DTGVSQNPRHKITKRGQNVTFRCDPISEHNRLYWYRQTLGQGPEFLTYFQNEAQLEKSRLLSDRFSAERPKGSFSTLEIQRTEQGDSAMYLCASSPVIRPVMITEAFFGQGTRLTVV.

The rearrangement links TRBV19 to TRBJ2-1; 7 bases agree with TRBD1. Germline V gives CDR1 LNHDA, CDR2 SQIVND (reference sequence). The CDR3 loop spans 16 amino acids. V shed 0 bases, J shed 5 bases, and the junction held 7 bases outside the gene matches. This CDR3 is CASSIDRLDRDNEQFF. The CDR3 DNA reads TGTGCCAGTAGTATAGATCGCCTTGACAGGGACAATGAGCAGTTCTTC. Using reference TRBV19 and TRBJ2-1 for the parts outside the CDR3, the full variable domain is DGGITQSPKYLFRKEGQNVTLSCEQNLNHDAMYWYRQDPGQGLRLIYYSQIVNDFQKGDIAEGYSVSREKKESFPLTVTSAQKNPTAFYLCASSIDRLDRDNEQFFGPGTRLTVL.

CDR3: CASRDVVLSPLHF. In nucleotides, the CDR3 is TGTGCCAGCAGAGACGTGGTTCTATCACCCCTCCACTTT. V gene TRBV7-8 combines with J gene TRBJ1-6; no clear D. The ends were cut back, 6 bases at V and 10 bases at J, with 13 bases in the middle. Germline V gene sequence: CDR1 SGHVS, CDR2 FQNEAQ. The CDR3 has 13 amino acids.